Listed below are T cell receptor beta chains from one sample, sequenced in a study of T cell changes during pregnancy in multiple sclerosis. TCRdb's copy holds only in-frame clones and misses some; the assay was immunoSEQ multiplex PCR. The sample has 30,000 to 40,000 clones; about 90% are singletons. Sequenced material: CD4+ T cells from peripheral blood mononuclear cells, taken in the second trimester of pregnancy. The receptors come from a female donor in good health, enrolled as a control in a pregnancy study. Each CDR3 is given with its conserved first and last residue. A D gene is named only where the DNA matches it firmly. For some rows the clone size is stated as once, few or many, or as a class when expanded; others skip it.

v_call: TRBV28; d_call: .; j_call: TRBJ2-7; clone_size: .; cdr3_nt: TGTGCCAGCACAACTGAAAGCTCCTACGAGCAGTACTTC; cdr3_aa: CASTTESSYEQYF
v_call: TRBV2; d_call: TRBD1; j_call: TRBJ2-6; clone_size: .; cdr3_nt: TGTGCCAGCACAGGGACAGGGGGCTCTGGGGCCAACGTCCTGACTTTC; cdr3_aa: CASTGTGGSGANVLTF
v_call: TRBV4-1; d_call: .; j_call: TRBJ1-2; clone_size: .; cdr3_nt: TGCGCCAGCAGCAGCCCCGCGGGTGGGGATTATGGCTACACCTTC; cdr3_aa: CASSSPAGGDYGYTF
v_call: TRBV27; d_call: .; j_call: TRBJ1-6; clone_size: .; cdr3_nt: TGTGCCAGCAGTTTACGGCGCCAGGATAATTCACCCCTCCACTTT; cdr3_aa: CASSLRRQDNSPLHF
v_call: TRBV28; d_call: .; j_call: TRBJ1-6; clone_size: once; cdr3_nt: TGTGCCAGCACCCCGGGCAGGGGCTACTCACCCCTCCACTTT; cdr3_aa: CASTPGRGYSPLHF
v_call: TRBV19; d_call: TRBD1; j_call: TRBJ2-6; clone_size: .; cdr3_nt: TGTGCCAGTAGAGCCGGGACAGGGTCTGGGGCCAACGTCCTGACTTTC; cdr3_aa: CASRAGTGSGANVLTF
v_call: TRBV4-3; d_call: .; j_call: TRBJ1-2; clone_size: .; cdr3_nt: TGCGCCAGCAGCCAAGCCGCGCAGGGTGTTAACTATGGCTACACCTTC; cdr3_aa: CASSQAAQGVNYGYTF
v_call: TRBV2; d_call: TRBD1; j_call: TRBJ1-5; clone_size: .; cdr3_nt: TGTGCCAGCAGTCCTACAGGGGGCATGCAGCCCCAGCATTTT; cdr3_aa: CASSPTGGMQPQHF
v_call: TRBV5-4; d_call: TRBD1; j_call: TRBJ2-7; clone_size: once; cdr3_nt: TGTGCCAGCAGCCCCGGGACAGGGTTTATCGGGCAGTACTTC; cdr3_aa: CASSPGTGFIGQYF
v_call: TRBV6-1; d_call: TRBD1; j_call: TRBJ2-2; clone_size: .; cdr3_nt: TGTGCCAGCAGTGAAGGGACAGGGGGTCGCACCGGGGAGCTGTTTTTT; cdr3_aa: CASSEGTGGRTGELFF
v_call: TRBV11-2; d_call: TRBD1; j_call: TRBJ1-1; clone_size: .; cdr3_nt: TGTGCCAGCAGTTATAGAACCTTGGTTACCGGGACAGGGGCTGAAGCTTTCTTT; cdr3_aa: CASSYRTLVTGTGAEAFF
v_call: TRBV11-2; d_call: TRBD1; j_call: TRBJ1-5; clone_size: .; cdr3_nt: TGTGCCAGCAGCCTGGACAGGGGTCAGCCCCAGCATTTT; cdr3_aa: CASSLDRGQPQHF
v_call: TRBV18; d_call: TRBD2; j_call: TRBJ2-3; clone_size: .; cdr3_nt: TGTGCCAGCTCACCCCAAGCGGGGGCAAGCACAGATACGCAGTATTTT; cdr3_aa: CASSPQAGASTDTQYF
v_call: TRBV20-1; d_call: .; j_call: TRBJ1-5; clone_size: .; cdr3_nt: TGCAGTGCTAGTCCCGGTCAGCCCCAGCATTTT; cdr3_aa: CSASPGQPQHF
v_call: TRBV11-2; d_call: TRBD1; j_call: TRBJ1-5; clone_size: .; cdr3_nt: TGTGCCAGCAGCTGGGACAGGGGGCCTGGGCAGCCCCAGCATTTT; cdr3_aa: CASSWDRGPGQPQHF
v_call: TRBV18; d_call: .; j_call: TRBJ2-2; clone_size: .; cdr3_nt: TGTGCCAGCTCACCACCCGGGGGGCGAGATACCGGGGAGCTGTTTTTT; cdr3_aa: CASSPPGGRDTGELFF
v_call: TRBV7-2; d_call: TRBD1; j_call: TRBJ1-6; clone_size: .; cdr3_nt: TGTGCCAGCAGCTTCGGGCAGGGGGGCGGTAATTCACCCCTCCACTTT; cdr3_aa: CASSFGQGGGNSPLHF
v_call: TRBV6-5; d_call: TRBD1; j_call: TRBJ1-2; clone_size: .; cdr3_nt: TGTGCCAGCAGCACCCCGGGACAGGGGGCAGGTGGCTACACCTTC; cdr3_aa: CASSTPGQGAGGYTF
v_call: TRBV10-3; d_call: TRBD1; j_call: TRBJ2-1; clone_size: once; cdr3_nt: TGTGCCATCAGTGAGCCCGGGACAGGGGGCTACAATGAGCAGTTCTTC; cdr3_aa: CAISEPGTGGYNEQFF
v_call: TRBV5-1; d_call: .; j_call: TRBJ2-5; clone_size: .; cdr3_nt: TGCGCCAGCAGCTTGGAATCTAGTCGTGGGACCCAGTACTTC; cdr3_aa: CASSLESSRGTQYF
v_call: TRBV6-6; d_call: .; j_call: TRBJ1-5; clone_size: .; cdr3_nt: TGTGCCAGCAGGGAGGTATATAGCAATCAGCCCCAGCATTTT; cdr3_aa: CASREVYSNQPQHF
v_call: TRBV7-3; d_call: .; j_call: TRBJ1-6; clone_size: .; cdr3_nt: TGTGCCAGCAGCCTCGAGACAGATAATTCACCCCTCCACTTT; cdr3_aa: CASSLETDNSPLHF
v_call: TRBV11-3; d_call: TRBD1; j_call: TRBJ2-1; clone_size: .; cdr3_nt: TGTGCCAGCAGCTTGGACAGGGCCTACAATGAGCAGTTCTTC; cdr3_aa: CASSLDRAYNEQFF
v_call: TRBV7-9; d_call: .; j_call: TRBJ2-1; clone_size: few; cdr3_nt: TGTGCCAGCACAAGAGGACAGACCTACAATGAGCAGTTCTTC; cdr3_aa: CASTRGQTYNEQFF
v_call: TRBV7-2; d_call: .; j_call: TRBJ1-1; clone_size: .; cdr3_nt: TGTGCCAGCAGCTCCGACGGGGGAGTGAACACTGAAGCTTTCTTT; cdr3_aa: CASSSDGGVNTEAFF
v_call: TRBV7-2; d_call: .; j_call: TRBJ1-2; clone_size: .; cdr3_nt: TGTGCCAGCAGCTTACTTACCACACCGGGTGGCTACACCTTC; cdr3_aa: CASSLLTTPGGYTF